Sequencing of this T cell receptor beta chain was carried out in a study of T cells in Graves' hyperthyroidism and ophthalmopathy. Study-wide points: In the blood, most expanded thyroid clonotypes above 0.001 appeared as well.

A few counts support this clonotype. Its cognate antigen is unknown. The V end was cut by 4 bases, the J end by 5 bases, with 14 bases between. The CDR3 covers 14 residues. CDR1 and CDR2 (germline): SGHDN, FVKESK. Patients having uncontrolled infection, another autoimmune disease, pregnancy or lactation were not included. Amplification of TCR beta CDR3 regions used RNA as the template. HTBI primers drove first-round RT-PCR of the TCR CDR3. A single record per CDR3 protein comes from TCRdb applying MiXCR to the multiplex PCR reads. Seen here are 380,000 or so distinct CDR3 sequences, about 14% observed once, and the top ten hold roughly 25%.

Input material: blood. The chain uses TRBV14 and TRBJ2-5; D is uncertain. The receptor was isolated from a woman aged 25 to 39 with Graves' hyperthyroidism. CDR3 nucleotides: TGTGCCAGCAGCCCCCCTGGGGTCGGCGAGACCCAGTACTTC. This codes for CASSPPGVGETQYF.